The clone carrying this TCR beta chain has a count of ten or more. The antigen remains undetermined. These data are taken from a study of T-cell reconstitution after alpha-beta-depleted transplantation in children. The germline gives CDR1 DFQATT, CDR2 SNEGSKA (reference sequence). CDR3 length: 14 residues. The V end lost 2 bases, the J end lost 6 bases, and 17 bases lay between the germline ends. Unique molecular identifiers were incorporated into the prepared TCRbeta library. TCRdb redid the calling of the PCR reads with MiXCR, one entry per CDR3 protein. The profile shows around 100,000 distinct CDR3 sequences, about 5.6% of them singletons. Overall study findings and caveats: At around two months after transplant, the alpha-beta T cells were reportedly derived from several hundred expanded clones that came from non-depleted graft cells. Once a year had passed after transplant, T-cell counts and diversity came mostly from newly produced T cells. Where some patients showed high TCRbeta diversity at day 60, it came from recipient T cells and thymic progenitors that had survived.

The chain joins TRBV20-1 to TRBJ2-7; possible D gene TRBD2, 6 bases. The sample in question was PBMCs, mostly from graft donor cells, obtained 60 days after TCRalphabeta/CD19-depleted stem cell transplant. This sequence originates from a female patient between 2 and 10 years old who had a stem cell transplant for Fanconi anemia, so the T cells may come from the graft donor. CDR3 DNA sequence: TGCAGTGCTAGATCATCGACTAGAAGGCGCGAGCAGTACTTC. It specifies CSARSSTRRREQYF.